This is a list of T cell receptor beta chains from one sample in a study of CD8 T cells in ankylosing spondylitis. From the 5' RACE reads, TCRdb called clonotypes with MiXCR, one entry per CDR3 protein. This table has more than 500,000 distinct CDR3 sequences, over 4% appearing once. The sample comprised blood, either unsorted or a sorted T cell fraction (not recorded which). All receptors derive from a male donor with ankylosing spondylitis. Each CDR3 is given with its conserved first and last residue. Fields, in order: D gene, CDR3 length, clone size, J gene, V gene, CDR3 protein, CDR3 DNA. D genes are given only for firm matches. Clone size is shown for a subset of rows, as once, few, many or a class of expanded clone.

D: .; length: 13; size: many; J: TRBJ2-7; V: TRBV6-2/TRBV6-3; CDR3: CASKGDSGGEQYF; DNA: TGTGCCAGCAAAGGCGATAGCGGTGGCGAGCAGTACTTC
D: TRBD1; length: 14; size: many; J: TRBJ2-7; V: TRBV25-1; CDR3: CASGTASHPYEQYF; DNA: TGTGCCAGCGGGACAGCCTCTCACCCCTACGAGCAGTACTTC
D: .; length: 14; size: many; J: TRBJ2-3; V: TRBV27; CDR3: CASSSGPASDTQYF; DNA: TGTGCCAGCAGTTCCGGGCCGGCCTCAGATACGCAGTATTTT
D: .; length: 11; size: many; J: TRBJ1-2; V: TRBV30; CDR3: CAWSPFAGYTF; DNA: TGTGCCTGGAGTCCTTTCGCCGGCTACACCTTC
D: .; length: 13; size: many; J: TRBJ1-1; V: TRBV10-3; CDR3: CAISEILAAEAFF; DNA: TGTGCCATCAGTGAGATATTGGCGGCGGAAGCTTTCTTT
D: TRBD2; length: 13; size: many; J: TRBJ2-1; V: TRBV6-2/TRBV6-3; CDR3: CASCSGRSNEQFF; DNA: TGTGCCAGCTGTAGCGGGAGGTCCAATGAGCAGTTCTTC
D: .; length: 15; size: .; J: TRBJ2-7; V: TRBV28; CDR3: CASTFYSQGSYEQYF; DNA: TGTGCCAGCACGTTTTACAGCCAGGGCTCCTACGAGCAGTACTTC
D: .; length: 15; size: many; J: TRBJ2-3; V: TRBV27; CDR3: CASSLSRRSTDTQYF; DNA: TGTGCCAGCAGTTTATCGAGGCGATCTACAGATACGCAGTATTTT
D: TRBD2; length: 15; size: many; J: TRBJ2-1; V: TRBV9; CDR3: CASSVAGLAGNEQFF; DNA: TGTGCCAGCAGCGTTGCTGGACTAGCGGGGAATGAGCAGTTCTTC
D: .; length: 13; size: many; J: TRBJ2-5; V: TRBV20-1; CDR3: CSAFSPDQETQYF; DNA: TGCAGTGCTTTCTCGCCAGACCAAGAGACCCAGTACTTC
D: .; length: 17; size: many; J: TRBJ2-2; V: TRBV6-5; CDR3: CASSYSIQEWNTGELFF; DNA: TGTGCCAGCAGTTACTCGATTCAGGAATGGAACACCGGGGAGCTGTTTTTT
D: TRBD1; length: 15; size: many; J: TRBJ1-2; V: TRBV12-3/TRBV12-4; CDR3: CASSPTGTANYGYTF; DNA: TGTGCCAGCAGTCCTACCGGGACAGCTAACTATGGCTACACCTTC
D: TRBD1; length: 15; size: many; J: TRBJ1-6; V: TRBV20-1; CDR3: CSATGRTGNNSPLHF; DNA: TGCAGTGCTACGGGACGGACAGGGAATAATTCACCCCTCCACTTT
D: .; length: 12; size: many; J: TRBJ2-7; V: TRBV20-1; CDR3: CSASGSSYEQYF; DNA: TGCAGTGCTAGCGGCAGCTCCTACGAGCAGTACTTC
D: .; length: 13; size: many; J: TRBJ1-5; V: TRBV12-3/TRBV12-4; CDR3: CASTLAMAQPQHF; DNA: TGTGCCAGCACCCTAGCTATGGCCCAGCCCCAGCATTTT
D: .; length: 12; size: many; J: TRBJ2-7; V: TRBV7-9; CDR3: CASSQALDEQYF; DNA: TGTGCCAGCAGCCAGGCCCTAGACGAGCAGTACTTC
D: TRBD2; length: 14; size: many; J: TRBJ2-1; V: TRBV20-1; CDR3: CSARDQGTSNEQFF; DNA: TGCAGTGCTAGAGATCAGGGGACTAGCAATGAGCAGTTCTTC
D: TRBD2; length: 15; size: many; J: TRBJ2-3; V: TRBV6-2/TRBV6-3; CDR3: CASSGLAGVRNTQYF; DNA: TGTGCCAGCAGCGGACTAGCGGGAGTTCGGAATACGCAGTATTTT
D: TRBD1; length: 14; size: many; J: TRBJ2-7; V: TRBV12-3/TRBV12-4; CDR3: CASSRDRGSYEQYF; DNA: TGTGCCAGCAGCCGGGACAGGGGTTCCTACGAGCAGTACTTC
D: TRBD2; length: 16; size: .; J: TRBJ2-3; V: TRBV20-1; CDR3: CSASGTSGRASDTQYF; DNA: TGCAGTGCCTCCGGGACTAGCGGGAGGGCATCCGATACGCAGTATTTT
D: .; length: 14; size: many; J: TRBJ1-5; V: TRBV29-1; CDR3: CSVGSVGLGQPQHF; DNA: TGCAGCGTGGGCTCCGTGGGACTCGGGCAGCCCCAGCATTTT
D: .; length: 12; size: many; J: TRBJ1-2; V: TRBV7-4; CDR3: CASVWGGRGYTF; DNA: TGTGCCAGCGTATGGGGAGGACGAGGCTACACCTTC
D: TRBD1; length: 15; size: .; J: TRBJ2-1; V: TRBV6-1; CDR3: CANGQGAGGPNEQFF; DNA: TGTGCCAACGGACAGGGGGCCGGGGGGCCCAATGAGCAGTTCTTC
D: TRBD2; length: 15; size: many; J: TRBJ2-7; V: TRBV5-1; CDR3: CASSLGSSGAYEQYF; DNA: TGCGCCAGCAGCTTGGGTAGTAGCGGGGCCTACGAGCAGTACTTC
D: .; length: 16; size: .; J: TRBJ2-6; V: TRBV28; CDR3: CASSLWSESGANVLTF; DNA: TGTGCCAGCAGTTTATGGTCAGAATCTGGGGCCAACGTCCTGACTTTC
D: TRBD2; length: 14; size: few; J: TRBJ2-3; V: TRBV11-3; CDR3: CASSLVAGANTQYF; DNA: TGTGCCAGCAGCTTAGTGGCGGGAGCGAATACGCAGTATTTT
D: TRBD2; length: 17; size: many; J: TRBJ2-5; V: TRBV4-2; CDR3: CASSQGLAGFRQETQYF; DNA: TGTGCCAGCAGCCAAGGACTAGCGGGGTTCCGGCAAGAGACCCAGTACTTC
D: .; length: 14; size: .; J: TRBJ2-1; V: TRBV12-3/TRBV12-4; CDR3: CASSERPAGNEQFF; DNA: TGTGCCAGCAGTGAGCGCCCGGCAGGGAATGAGCAGTTCTTC
D: .; length: 14; size: many; J: TRBJ2-7; V: TRBV7-9; CDR3: CASSLGLPAYEQYF; DNA: TGTGCCAGCAGCTTAGGTCTTCCCGCCTACGAGCAGTACTTC
D: .; length: 16; size: many; J: TRBJ1-1; V: TRBV4-1; CDR3: CASSQVRGSRGTEAFF; DNA: TGCGCCAGCAGCCAAGTTCGTGGGTCCAGGGGCACTGAAGCTTTCTTT
D: .; length: 14; size: .; J: TRBJ2-3; V: TRBV5-1; CDR3: CASTGTGGSDTQYF; DNA: TGCGCCAGCACGGGCACCGGAGGTAGTGATACGCAGTATTTT
D: .; length: 14; size: many; J: TRBJ1-2; V: TRBV7-9; CDR3: CASSPSTLNYGYTF; DNA: TGTGCCAGCAGCCCTTCGACCCTTAACTATGGCTACACCTTC
D: .; length: 13; size: many; J: TRBJ2-3; V: TRBV20-1; CDR3: CSIQGGRADTQYF; DNA: TGCAGTATTCAAGGGGGACGAGCCGATACGCAGTATTTT
D: TRBD1; length: 18; size: few; J: TRBJ1-5; V: TRBV3-1; CDR3: CASSQVGETGSRNQPQHF; DNA: TGTGCCAGCAGCCAAGTGGGAGAGACAGGGAGCCGCAATCAGCCCCAGCATTTT
D: .; length: 14; size: many; J: TRBJ1-2; V: TRBV4-3; CDR3: CASSPRGRSYGYTF; DNA: TGCGCCAGCAGCCCCCGGGGACGGTCATATGGCTACACCTTC
D: .; length: 15; size: many; J: TRBJ1-2; V: TRBV12-3/TRBV12-4; CDR3: CASSLLGAPNYGYTF; DNA: TGTGCCAGCAGTTTACTTGGGGCCCCTAACTATGGCTACACCTTC
D: .; length: 14; size: .; J: TRBJ1-1; V: TRBV20-1; CDR3: CSASVQGYGTEAFF; DNA: TGCAGTGCTAGCGTCCAGGGGTACGGCACTGAAGCTTTCTTT
D: .; length: 13; size: many; J: TRBJ1-1; V: TRBV11-1; CDR3: CASSFTRHTEAFF; DNA: TGTGCCAGCAGCTTTACTCGGCACACTGAAGCTTTCTTT
D: .; length: 12; size: .; J: TRBJ1-1; V: TRBV6-1; CDR3: CASRNVNTEAFF; DNA: TGTGCCAGCAGAAATGTGAACACTGAAGCTTTCTTT
D: .; length: 12; size: few; J: TRBJ2-1; V: TRBV28; CDR3: CASSPIRVEQFF; DNA: TGTGCCAGCAGCCCGATTCGCGTTGAGCAGTTCTTC
D: .; length: 14; size: many; J: TRBJ1-5; V: TRBV15; CDR3: CATSAGSGDQPQHF; DNA: TGTGCCACCAGCGCAGGGTCAGGGGATCAGCCCCAGCATTTT
D: .; length: 15; size: .; J: TRBJ2-3; V: TRBV4-1; CDR3: CASSQELGGTDTQYF; DNA: TGCGCCAGCAGCCAAGAACTCGGGGGAACAGATACGCAGTATTTT
D: TRBD1; length: 18; size: many; J: TRBJ1-1; V: TRBV11-2; CDR3: CASSSYYRGTPTGTEAFF; DNA: TGTGCCAGCAGCTCGTACTACAGGGGAACGCCGACGGGTACTGAAGCTTTCTTT
D: TRBD1; length: 13; size: many; J: TRBJ1-1; V: TRBV11-2; CDR3: CASSLGQGRSAFF; DNA: TGTGCCAGCAGCTTAGGACAGGGTAGGAGTGCTTTCTTT
D: TRBD2; length: 16; size: many; J: TRBJ2-1; V: TRBV7-2; CDR3: CASSLYSGTSANEQFF; DNA: TGTGCCAGCAGCTTATACTCCGGGACTAGCGCGAATGAGCAGTTCTTC
D: TRBD2; length: 14; size: many; J: TRBJ2-3; V: TRBV6-2/TRBV6-3; CDR3: CASSWTSRTDTQYF; DNA: TGTGCCAGCAGTTGGACTAGCCGGACAGATACGCAGTATTTT
D: TRBD1; length: 13; size: many; J: TRBJ1-1; V: TRBV4-1; CDR3: CASSHTGGTEAFF; DNA: TGCGCCAGCAGCCACACAGGGGGCACTGAAGCTTTCTTT
D: .; length: 14; size: many; J: TRBJ2-5; V: TRBV5-1; CDR3: CASSLTGEGVTQYF; DNA: TGCGCCAGCAGCTTAACAGGGGAGGGAGTGACCCAGTACTTC
D: TRBD1; length: 13; size: many; J: TRBJ2-2; V: TRBV11-1; CDR3: CASSQDRVGELFF; DNA: TGTGCCAGCAGCCAAGACAGGGTTGGGGAGCTGTTTTTT
D: .; length: 12; size: many; J: TRBJ1-1; V: TRBV29-1; CDR3: CSVDDDGTEAFF; DNA: TGCAGCGTTGATGACGATGGGACTGAAGCTTTCTTT
D: .; length: 15; size: many; J: TRBJ1-6; V: TRBV6-1; CDR3: CASSESGQDNSPLHF; DNA: TGTGCCAGCAGTGAATCCGGGCAGGATAATTCACCCCTCCACTTT
D: TRBD1; length: 16; size: many; J: TRBJ1-2; V: TRBV6-5; CDR3: CASSYSPGQGAEGYTF; DNA: TGTGCCAGCAGTTACTCACCGGGACAGGGGGCTGAGGGCTACACCTTC
D: .; length: 13; size: many; J: TRBJ2-4; V: TRBV7-9; CDR3: CASSPGYKNIQYF; DNA: TGTGCCAGTTCCCCAGGTTACAAAAACATTCAGTACTTC
D: TRBD1; length: 17; size: few; J: TRBJ2-1; V: TRBV11-2; CDR3: CASSPTGGGSSYNEQFF; DNA: TGTGCCAGCAGCCCCACAGGGGGCGGGAGCTCCTACAATGAGCAGTTCTTC
D: .; length: 17; size: many; J: TRBJ2-1; V: TRBV15; CDR3: CATSRDRAGAMGNEQFF; DNA: TGTGCCACCAGCAGAGATCGGGCAGGGGCAATGGGCAATGAGCAGTTCTTC
D: .; length: 14; size: many; J: TRBJ1-2; V: TRBV4-2; CDR3: CASSQDLDSYGYTF; DNA: TGTGCCAGCAGCCAAGATCTAGACAGTTATGGCTACACCTTC
D: TRBD1; length: 13; size: many; J: TRBJ1-1; V: TRBV20-1; CDR3: CSAEDRVNTEAFF; DNA: TGCAGTGCCGAGGACAGGGTGAACACTGAAGCTTTCTTT
D: .; length: 16; size: many; J: TRBJ1-3; V: TRBV6-1; CDR3: CASRTWPRVSGNTIYF; DNA: TGTGCCAGCAGGACCTGGCCCAGGGTATCCGGAAACACCATATATTTT
D: TRBD2; length: 19; size: few; J: TRBJ2-3; V: TRBV11-1; CDR3: CASSQPPPPERELADTQYF; DNA: TGTGCCAGCAGCCAGCCCCCACCCCCGGAGCGGGAGTTGGCAGATACGCAGTATTTT
D: TRBD1; length: 12; size: many; J: TRBJ1-2; V: TRBV20-1; CDR3: CSARTGGFGYTF; DNA: TGCAGTGCTAGGACAGGGGGTTTTGGCTACACCTTC